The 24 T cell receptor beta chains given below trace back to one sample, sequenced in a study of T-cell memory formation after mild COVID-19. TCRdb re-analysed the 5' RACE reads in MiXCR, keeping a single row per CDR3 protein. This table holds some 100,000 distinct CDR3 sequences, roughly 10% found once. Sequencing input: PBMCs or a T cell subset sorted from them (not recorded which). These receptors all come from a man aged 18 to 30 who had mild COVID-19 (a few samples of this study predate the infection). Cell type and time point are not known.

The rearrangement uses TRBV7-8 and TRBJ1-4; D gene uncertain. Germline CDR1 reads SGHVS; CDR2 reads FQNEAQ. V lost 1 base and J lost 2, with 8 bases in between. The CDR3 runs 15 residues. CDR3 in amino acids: CASSLVAFTNEKLFF. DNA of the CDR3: TGTGCCAGCAGCTTAGTGGCTTTCACTAATGAAAAACTGTTTTTT. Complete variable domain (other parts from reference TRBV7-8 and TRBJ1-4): GAGVSQSPRYKVAKRGQDVALRCDPISGHVSLFWYQQALGQGPEFLTYFQNEAQLDKSGLPSDRFFAERPEGSVSTLKIQRTQQEDSAVYLCASSLVAFTNEKLFFGSGTQLSVL.

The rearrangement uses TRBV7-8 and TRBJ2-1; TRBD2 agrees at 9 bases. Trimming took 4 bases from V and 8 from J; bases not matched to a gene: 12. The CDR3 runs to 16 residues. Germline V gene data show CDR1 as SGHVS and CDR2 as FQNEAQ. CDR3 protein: CASSSRGSGGLDEQFF. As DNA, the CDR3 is TGTGCCAGCAGCTCCCGTGGTAGCGGGGGTTTGGATGAGCAGTTCTTC.

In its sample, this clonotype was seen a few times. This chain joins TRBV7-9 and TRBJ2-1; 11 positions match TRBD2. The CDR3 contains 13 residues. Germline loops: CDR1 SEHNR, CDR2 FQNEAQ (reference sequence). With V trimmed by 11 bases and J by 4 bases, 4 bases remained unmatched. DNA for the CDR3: TGTGCCTGTGGGACTAGCGGTTACAATGAGCAGTTCTTC. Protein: CACGTSGYNEQFF.

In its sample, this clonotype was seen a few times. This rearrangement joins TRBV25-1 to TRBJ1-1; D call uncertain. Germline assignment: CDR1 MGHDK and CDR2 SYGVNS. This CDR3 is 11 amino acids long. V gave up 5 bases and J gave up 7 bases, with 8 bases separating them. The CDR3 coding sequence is TGTGCCAGCAGTCGACTAGGTGAAGCTTTCTTT. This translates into CASSRLGEAFF.

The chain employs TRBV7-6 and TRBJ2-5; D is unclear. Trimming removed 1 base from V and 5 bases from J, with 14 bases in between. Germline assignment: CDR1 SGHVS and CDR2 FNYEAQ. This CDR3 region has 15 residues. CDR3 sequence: CASSLGLGLGETQYF. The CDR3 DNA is TGTGCCAGCAGCTTAGGTCTGGGTCTGGGGGAGACCCAGTACTTC.

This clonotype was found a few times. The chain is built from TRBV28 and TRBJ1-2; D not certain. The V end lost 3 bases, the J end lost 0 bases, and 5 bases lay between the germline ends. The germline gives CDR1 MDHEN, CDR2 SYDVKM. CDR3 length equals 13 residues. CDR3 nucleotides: TGTGCCAGCAGTTTGGCCCCTAACTATGGCTACACCTTC. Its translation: CASSLAPNYGYTF.

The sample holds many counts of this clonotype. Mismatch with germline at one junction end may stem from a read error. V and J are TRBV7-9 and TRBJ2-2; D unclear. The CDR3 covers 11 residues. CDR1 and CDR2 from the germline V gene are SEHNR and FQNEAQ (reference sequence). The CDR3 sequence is CASSLSGELFF. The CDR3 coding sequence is TGCGCCAGCAGCTTGTCCGGGGAGCTGTTTTTT. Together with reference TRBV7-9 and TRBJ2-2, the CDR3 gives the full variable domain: DTGVSQNPRHKITKRGQNVTFRCDPISEHNRLYWYRQTLGQGPEFLTYFQNEAQLEKSRLLSDRFSAERPKGSFSTLEIQRTEQGDSAMYLCASSLSGELFFGEGSRLTVL.

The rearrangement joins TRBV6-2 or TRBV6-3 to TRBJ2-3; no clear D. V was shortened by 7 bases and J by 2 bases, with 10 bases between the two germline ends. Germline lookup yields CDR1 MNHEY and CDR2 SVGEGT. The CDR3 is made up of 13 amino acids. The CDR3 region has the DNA TGTGCCAGCACGGGCGCTATCACAGATACGCAGTATTTT. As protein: CASTGAITDTQYF.

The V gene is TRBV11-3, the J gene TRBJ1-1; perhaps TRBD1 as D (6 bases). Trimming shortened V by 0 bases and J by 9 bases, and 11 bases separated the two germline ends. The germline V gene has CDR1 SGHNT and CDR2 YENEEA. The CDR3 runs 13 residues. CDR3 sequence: CASSLDLGQKAFF. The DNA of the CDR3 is TGTGCCAGCAGCTTAGATCTAGGACAGAAAGCTTTCTTT.

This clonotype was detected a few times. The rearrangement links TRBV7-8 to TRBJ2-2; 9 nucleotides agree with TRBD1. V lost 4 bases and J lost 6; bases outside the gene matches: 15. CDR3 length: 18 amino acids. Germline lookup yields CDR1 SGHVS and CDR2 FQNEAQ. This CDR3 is CASSSSRRQGGIAGELFF. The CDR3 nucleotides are TGTGCCAGCAGCTCTAGCCGCCGACAGGGGGGTATCGCCGGGGAGCTGTTTTTT.

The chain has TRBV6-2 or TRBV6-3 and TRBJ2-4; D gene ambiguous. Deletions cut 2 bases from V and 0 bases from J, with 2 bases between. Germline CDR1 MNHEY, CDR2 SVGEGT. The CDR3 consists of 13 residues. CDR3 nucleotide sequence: TGTGCCAGCAGTTACGGAGCCAAAAACATTCAGTACTTC. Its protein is CASSYGAKNIQYF.

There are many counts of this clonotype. CDR3 sequence: CASSRPISTDTQYF. The CDR3 DNA reads as TGTGCCAGCAGCCGACCTATTAGCACAGATACGCAGTATTTT. The chain couples TRBV7-9 to TRBJ2-3, with D unclear. The length of the CDR3 is 14 residues. Germline CDR1 reads SEHNR; CDR2 reads FQNEAQ (reference sequence). With 5 bases removed from V and 0 bases from J, the gap between germline ends came to 9 bases.

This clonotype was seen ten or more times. The CDR3 DNA is TGCGCCAGCAGCCAAGCCCTGTTTAAAACAGATACGCAGTATTTT. Its translation is CASSQALFKTDTQYF. The chain is built from TRBV4-3 and TRBJ2-3; no clear D gene. The CDR3 runs 15 residues. Germline-derived CDR1 and CDR2 are LGHNA and YSLEER. Trimming cost V 1 base and J 3 bases, with 11 bases left between them.

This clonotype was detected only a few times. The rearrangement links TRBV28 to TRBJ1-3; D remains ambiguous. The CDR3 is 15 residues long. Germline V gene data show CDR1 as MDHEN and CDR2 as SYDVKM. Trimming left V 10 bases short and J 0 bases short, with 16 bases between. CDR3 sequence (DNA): TGTGCCACCGCAACCAGGTCGTCCTCTGGAAACACCATATATTTT. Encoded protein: CATATRSSSGNTIYF.

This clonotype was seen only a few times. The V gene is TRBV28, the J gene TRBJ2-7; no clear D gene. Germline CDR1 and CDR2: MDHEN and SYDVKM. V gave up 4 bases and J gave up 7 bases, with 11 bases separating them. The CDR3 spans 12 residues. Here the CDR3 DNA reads TGTGCCAGCAGTTCGTACGCCCGGGAGCAGTACGTC. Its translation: CASSSYAREQYV.

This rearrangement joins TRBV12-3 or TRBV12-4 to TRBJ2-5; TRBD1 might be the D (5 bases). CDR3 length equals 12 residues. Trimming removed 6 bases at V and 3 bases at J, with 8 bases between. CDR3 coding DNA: TGTGCCAGCAGGCAGACAGAAGAGACCCAGTACTTC. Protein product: CASRQTEETQYF.

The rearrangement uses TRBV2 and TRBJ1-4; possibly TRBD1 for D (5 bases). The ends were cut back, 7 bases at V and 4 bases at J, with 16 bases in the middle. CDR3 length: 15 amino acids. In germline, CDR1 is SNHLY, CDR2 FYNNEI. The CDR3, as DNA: TGTGCCAGCATCGAATACGGGGGGGATAATGAAAAACTGTTTTTT. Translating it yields CASIEYGGDNEKLFF.

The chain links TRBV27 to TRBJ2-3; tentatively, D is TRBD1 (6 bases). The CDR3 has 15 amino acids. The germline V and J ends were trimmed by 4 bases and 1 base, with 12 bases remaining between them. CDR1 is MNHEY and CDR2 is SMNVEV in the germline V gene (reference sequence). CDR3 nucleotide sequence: TGTGCCAGCAGTTCGGATCGGACAGGCACAGATACGCAGTATTTT. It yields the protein CASSSDRTGTDTQYF.

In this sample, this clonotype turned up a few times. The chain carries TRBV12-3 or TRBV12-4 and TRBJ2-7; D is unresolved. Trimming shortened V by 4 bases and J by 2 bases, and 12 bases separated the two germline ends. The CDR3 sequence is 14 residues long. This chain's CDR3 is CASSSAAGAYEQYF. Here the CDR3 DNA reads TGTGCCAGCAGTTCCGCGGCAGGAGCCTACGAGCAGTACTTC.

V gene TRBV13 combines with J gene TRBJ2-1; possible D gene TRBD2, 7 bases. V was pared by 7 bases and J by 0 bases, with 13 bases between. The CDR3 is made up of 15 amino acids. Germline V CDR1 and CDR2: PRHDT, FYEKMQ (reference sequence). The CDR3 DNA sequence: TGTGCCAGCATCTATCGGGGGGCCTCCTACAATGAGCAGTTCTTC. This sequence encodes CASIYRGASYNEQFF.

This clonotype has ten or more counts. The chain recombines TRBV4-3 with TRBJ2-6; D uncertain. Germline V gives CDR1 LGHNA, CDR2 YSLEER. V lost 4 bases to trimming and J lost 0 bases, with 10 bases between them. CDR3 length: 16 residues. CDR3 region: CASSPYGVSGANVLTF. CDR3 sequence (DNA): TGCGCCAGCAGCCCTTACGGTGTCTCTGGGGCCAACGTCCTGACTTTC.

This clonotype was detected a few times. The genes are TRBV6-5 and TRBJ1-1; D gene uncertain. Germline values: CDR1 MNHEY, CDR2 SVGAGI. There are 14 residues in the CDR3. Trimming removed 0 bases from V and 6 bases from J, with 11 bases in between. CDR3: CASSYSNGSPEAFF. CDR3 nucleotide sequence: TGTGCCAGCAGTTACTCGAACGGGAGCCCTGAAGCTTTCTTT.

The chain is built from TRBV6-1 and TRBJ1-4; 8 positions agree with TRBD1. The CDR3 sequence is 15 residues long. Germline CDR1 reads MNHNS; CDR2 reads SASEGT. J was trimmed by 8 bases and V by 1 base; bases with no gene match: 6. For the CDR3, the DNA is TGTGCCAGCAGTGAAGTATGGGACAGGCCCGAAAAACTGTTTTTT. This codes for CASSEVWDRPEKLFF.

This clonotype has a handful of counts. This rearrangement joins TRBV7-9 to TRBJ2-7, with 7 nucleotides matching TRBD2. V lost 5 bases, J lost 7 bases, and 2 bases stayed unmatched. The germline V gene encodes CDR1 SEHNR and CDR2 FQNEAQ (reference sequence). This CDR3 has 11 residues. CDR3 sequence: CASSAGREQYV. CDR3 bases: TGTGCCAGCAGCGCCGGGAGGGAGCAGTACGTC.